Listed below are T cell receptor beta chains from one sample, sequenced in a study of tumor-infiltrating lymphocytes in oesophageal squamous cell carcinoma. TCRdb reprocessed the PCR reads via MiXCR and lists one record per CDR3 protein. The profile shows nearly 20,000 distinct CDR3 sequences, approximately 40% of them singletons. The specimen sequenced was blood. The receptors come from a male donor with esophageal squamous cell carcinoma. CDR3s include the opening cysteine and the closing phenylalanine or tryptophan. The order of the fields is D gene, V gene, clone size, J gene, CDR3 protein, CDR3 DNA. A D gene is named only where the DNA matches it firmly. For some rows the clone size is stated as once, few or many, or as a class when expanded; others skip it.

TRBD1,TRBV7-8,few,TRBJ2-1,CASSRGQGAHNEQFF,TGTGCCAGCAGCCGCGGACAGGGGGCACACAATGAGCAGTTCTTC
-,TRBV7-2,-,TRBJ2-1,CASSFVGGYNEQFF,TGTGCCAGCAGCTTTGTAGGAGGGTACAATGAGCAGTTCTTC
-,TRBV7-2,-,TRBJ2-7,CASSLVPGQSSYEQYF,TGTGCCAGCAGCTTAGTTCCGGGGCAGAGCTCCTACGAGCAGTACTTC
-,TRBV4-2,many,TRBJ2-7,CASSQDPIAGSYEQYF,TGTGCCAGCAGCCAAGATCCAATAGCTGGCTCCTACGAGCAGTACTTC
-,TRBV6-4,many,TRBJ2-5,CASSDKTARGETQYF,TGTGCCAGCAGTGACAAAACAGCACGAGGAGAGACCCAGTACTTC
TRBD2,TRBV7-9,medium-sized,TRBJ2-2,CASSAPPGTSGRRGELFF,TGTGCCAGCAGCGCCCCTCCCGGGACTAGCGGGAGGAGAGGGGAGCTGTTTTTT
TRBD1,TRBV20-1,-,TRBJ1-2,CSANVRSQGDLYGYTF,TGCAGTGCTAACGTCAGATCACAGGGGGACCTGTATGGCTACACCTTC
-,TRBV27,many,TRBJ2-7,CASSFTAGGSSDEQYF,TGTGCCAGCAGTTTTACGGCAGGCGGTAGCTCAGATGAGCAGTACTTC
-,TRBV7-9,medium-sized,TRBJ1-1,CASSLATVMNTEAFF,TGTGCCAGCAGCTTAGCGACAGTCATGAACACTGAAGCTTTCTTT
TRBD2,TRBV11-2,-,TRBJ2-1,CASSLVSSGGTDTQFF,TGTGCCAGCAGCTTAGTGTCTAGCGGGGGCACAGATACGCAGTTCTTC
-,TRBV7-9,-,TRBJ2-2,CASLRYRYTGELFF,TGTGCCAGCCTCCGCTACCGGTACACCGGGGAGCTGTTTTTT
TRBD1,TRBV28,-,TRBJ2-5,CASSPGGQETQYF,TGTGCCAGCAGTCCAGGGGGACAAGAGACCCAGTACTTC
-,TRBV7-6,-,TRBJ2-7,CASSNGVLQSSYNEQYF,TGTGCTAGCAGTAACGGGGTCCTGCAGAGCTCCTACAATGAGCAGTACTTC
TRBD1,TRBV7-2,-,TRBJ2-3,CASSLAGTGGTDTQYF,TGTGCCAGCAGCTTAGCGGGGACAGGGGGCACAGATACGCAGTATTTT
TRBD1,TRBV5-1,many,TRBJ2-1,CASRLGQDPYNEQFF,TGCGCCAGCAGATTGGGACAGGATCCCTACAATGAGCAGTTCTTC
-,TRBV6-6,medium-sized,TRBJ2-2,CASSYSPGASTGELFF,TGTGCCAGCAGTTACTCCCCAGGAGCGAGCACCGGGGAGCTGTTTTTT
-,TRBV19,many,TRBJ1-1,CATTDKLNTEAFF,TGTGCCACCACCGACAAATTGAACACTGAAGCTTTCTTT
TRBD1,TRBV10-3,-,TRBJ2-1,CAISTGQGNNEQFF,TGTGCCATCAGCACGGGACAGGGGAACAATGAGCAGTTCTTC
TRBD1,TRBV7-8,few,TRBJ2-7,CASSNRQGAYEQYF,TGTGCCAGCAGCAACAGACAGGGGGCCTACGAGCAGTACTTC
-,TRBV7-2,few,TRBJ1-1,CASSLAPRLNTEAFF,TGTGCCAGCAGCTTAGCCCCCAGGTTGAACACTGAAGCTTTCTTT
-,TRBV27,medium-sized,TRBJ2-1,CASSFSRGYNEQFF,TGTGCCAGCAGTTTCTCTAGGGGCTACAATGAGCAGTTCTTC
-,TRBV9,-,TRBJ2-7,CASSVVGESSYNEQYF,TGTGCCAGCAGCGTAGTGGGGGAGAGCTCCTACAATGAGCAGTACTTC
TRBD1,TRBV5-1,many,TRBJ2-7,CASSPRRGQGGYEQYF,TGCGCCAGCAGCCCCCGGCGGGGACAGGGAGGCTACGAGCAGTACTTC
TRBD2,TRBV6-2/TRBV6-3,-,TRBJ2-7,CASSLVSGSIKQYF,TGTGCCAGCAGCCTCGTTAGCGGGAGCATCAAGCAGTACTTC
-,TRBV7-9,-,TRBJ1-2,CASSPQVRAGGYTF,TGTGCCAGCAGCCCCCAGGTTCGGGCAGGCGGCTACACCTTC
-,TRBV7-2,few,TRBJ2-3,CASSATVTDTQYF,TGTGCCAGCAGCGCCACCGTCACAGATACGCAGTATTTT
-,TRBV11-2,many,TRBJ2-5,CASRRSGETQYF,TGTGCCAGCAGGCGGAGCGGAGAGACCCAGTACTTC
-,TRBV5-6,many,TRBJ2-2,CASSLAWTTGTGELFF,TGTGCCAGCAGCTTGGCCTGGACGACGGGGACCGGGGAGCTGTTTTTT
TRBD1,TRBV7-8,-,TRBJ2-5,CASSLRGTGINNEQYF,TGTGCCAGCAGCTTAAGGGGGACAGGGATCAACAATGAGCAGTACTTC
-,TRBV3-1,-,TRBJ2-1,CASSQVRRFNEQFF,TGTGCCAGCAGCCAAGTTCGCAGGTTCAATGAGCAGTTCTTC
-,TRBV4-2,many,TRBJ2-5,CASSQARTRSAQETQYF,TGTGCCAGCAGCCAGGCTAGAACCCGTTCAGCTCAGGAGACCCAGTACTTC
-,TRBV5-8,many,TRBJ1-1,CASSLAGVGEAFF,TGTGCCAGCAGCTTGGCCGGGGTCGGGGAAGCTTTCTTT
TRBD1,TRBV19,few,TRBJ1-5,CASLQGGYINQPQHF,TGTGCCAGTCTACAGGGGGGATATATAAATCAGCCCCAGCATTTT
TRBD2,TRBV6-5,-,TRBJ2-3,CASRDGGAADTQYF,TGTGCCTCACGCGACGGGGGGGCGGCAGATACGCAGTATTTT
-,TRBV12-3/TRBV12-4,-,TRBJ2-1,CASSFGDGTYNEQFF,TGTGCCAGCAGTTTCGGTGACGGCACCTACAATGAGCAGTTCTTC
-,TRBV7-2,-,TRBJ2-3,CASNTNTGLSYEQYF,TGTGCCAGCAACACCAATACAGGGCTTTCCTACGAGCAGTATTTT
-,TRBV7-3,medium-sized,TRBJ2-3,CASSPDGNTDTQYF,TGTGCCAGCAGCCCCGACGGTAACACAGATACGCAGTATTTT
TRBD1,TRBV20-1,many,TRBJ1-2,CSAKTGWDYGYTF,TGCAGTGCTAAGACAGGGTGGGACTATGGCTACACCTTC
-,TRBV6-1,medium-sized,TRBJ2-5,CASSGVRETQYF,TGTGCCAGCAGTGGTGTGCGGGAGACCCAGTACTTC
-,TRBV7-4,-,TRBJ2-5,CASSLGQIRKETQYF,TGTGCCAGCAGCTTAGGACAAATAAGGAAAGAGACCCAGTACTTC
-,TRBV5-1,many,TRBJ1-4,CASSFAQDEKLFF,TGCGCCAGCAGCTTCGCCCAAGATGAAAAACTGTTTTTT
TRBD1,TRBV6-2/TRBV6-3,many,TRBJ2-7,CASSYSIKDRGNNEQYF,TGTGCCAGCAGTTACTCGATTAAGGACAGGGGAAACAATGAGCAGTACTTC
-,TRBV7-3,medium-sized,TRBJ2-2,CASSSGVARAGELFF,TGTGCCAGCAGCTCCGGGGTAGCGCGGGCCGGGGAGCTGTTTTTT
TRBD2,TRBV7-6,-,TRBJ2-2,CASSFSSGGAGELFF,TGTGCCAGCAGCTTTTCTAGCGGGGGGGCCGGGGAGCTGTTTTTT
-,TRBV2,once,TRBJ2-5,CASSVSVGETQYF,TGTGCCAGCAGTGTCAGCGTAGGTGAGACCCAGTACTTC
-,TRBV7-8,-,TRBJ2-2,CASSPTPGPGTGELFF,TGTGCCAGCAGCCCCACCCCGGGTCCGGGCACCGGGGAGCTGTTTTTT
TRBD1,TRBV7-2,medium-sized,TRBJ2-5,CASSSRVGTVETQYF,TGTGCCAGCAGCTCCCGAGTCGGGACAGTAGAGACCCAGTACTTC
TRBD2,TRBV7-6,few,TRBJ2-1,CASSKWTSGTTYNEQFF,TGTGCCAGCAGCAAATGGACTAGCGGGACTACCTACAATGAGCAGTTCTTC
-,TRBV27,many,TRBJ2-7,CASSLSQSFSYEQYF,TGTGCCAGCAGTTTAAGCCAGAGCTTCTCCTACGAGCAGTACTTC
-,TRBV7-3,few,TRBJ2-6,CASSHHRDSKLSVLRF,TGTGCCAGCAGCCACCACCGGGACTCCAAGTTGTCGGTACTTCGGTTC
-,TRBV7-6,-,TRBJ2-5,CASSPTPRETQYF,TGTGCCAGCAGCCCTACCCCGCGGGAGACCCAGTACTTC
-,TRBV7-2,-,TRBJ2-7,CASSLSLERRHEQYF,TGTGCCAGCAGCTTATCACTAGAGCGGCGGCATGAGCAGTACTTC
-,TRBV7-6,-,TRBJ2-1,CASSLDGASYNEQFF,TGTGCCAGCAGCTTAGACGGAGCCTCCTACAATGAGCAGTTCTTC
-,TRBV10-3,few,TRBJ2-5,CAISEGLGEQYF,TGTGCCATCAGTGAGGGCCTGGGGGAGCAGTACTTC